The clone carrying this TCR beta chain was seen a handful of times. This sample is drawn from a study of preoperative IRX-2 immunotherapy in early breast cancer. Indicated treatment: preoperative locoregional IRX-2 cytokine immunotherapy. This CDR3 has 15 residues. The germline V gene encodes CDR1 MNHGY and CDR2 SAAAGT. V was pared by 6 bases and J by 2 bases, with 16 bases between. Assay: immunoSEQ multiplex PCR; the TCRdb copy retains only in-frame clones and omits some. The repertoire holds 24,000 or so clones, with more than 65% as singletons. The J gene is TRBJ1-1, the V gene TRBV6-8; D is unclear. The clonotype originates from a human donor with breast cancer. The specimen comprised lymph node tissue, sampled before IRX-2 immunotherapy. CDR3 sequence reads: CASRGFGALNTEAFF. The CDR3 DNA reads TGTGCCAGCAGGGGGTTCGGAGCACTTAACACTGAAGCTTTCTTT.